This TCR beta chain was sequenced for a study of shared clonotypes between healthy human individuals. Across the study: Per-donor plates numbered three CD4 naive, three CD4 memory, two CD8 naive and one CD8 memory. The study, taken as a whole, reports: Donor scarcity curtailed the genetic and exposure-history diversity represented herein.

The germline V gene encodes CDR1 SGHDT and CDR2 YYEEEE. This CDR3 has 14 amino acids. Germline trimming cut 4 bases from V and 0 bases from J; bases unmatched to any gene: 3. Remarks on this clone: The antigen remains unidentified.

CD45RA+ naive and CD45RA-negative memory subsets were separated from CD4+ cells. Using immunoSEQ multiplex PCR, the repertoire was profiled, and TCRdb retains in-frame clones only, with some absent. The profile shows 2 million or so clones, approximately 95% of them singletons. Specimen: naive CD4+ T cells sorted from blood. Sample subset: CD45RA+ positively selected. The chain links TRBV5-6 to TRBJ1-2; TRBD1 matches 7 bases. The source of this sequence is a man younger than 35 in good health. This CDR3 reads CASSGDRANYGYTF. The CDR3 nucleotides read TGTGCCAGCAGCGGTGACAGGGCTAACTATGGCTACACCTTC. Variable domain in full (rest from reference TRBV5-6 and TRBJ1-2): DAGVTQSPTHLIKTRGQQVTLRCSPKSGHDTVSWYQQALGQGPQFIFQYYEEEERQRGNFPDRFSGHQFPNYSSELNVNALLLGDSALYLCASSGDRANYGYTFGSGTRLTVV.